This is a list of T cell receptor beta chains from one sample in a study of cytomegalovirus exposure and HLA in healthy donors. Assay used: immunoSEQ multiplex PCR; TCRdb lists only in-frame clones, some missing. Here the sample spans under 200,000 clones, under 85% being singletons. Source material: PBMCs. These receptors all stem from a female donor in good health and CMV-seronegative. Both conserved end residues are part of each CDR3. A D gene is named only where the DNA matches it firmly. Size is stated for part of the rows, as once, few or many counts, or as a class when the clone is expanded.

cdr3_nt | cdr3_aa | j_call | v_call | clone_size | d_call
TGTGCCTGGAGAGGAAAGGGGCCGGACGGCTACACCTTC | CAWRGKGPDGYTF | TRBJ1-2 | TRBV30 | once | .
TGTGCCAGCAGTTTTGGGGACAGGGCCCATGAGCAGTTCTTC | CASSFGDRAHEQFF | TRBJ2-1 | TRBV27 | once | TRBD1
TGTGCCAGCAGCCCCGGACAGGGGGCGGGCACCGGGGAGCTGTTTTTT | CASSPGQGAGTGELFF | TRBJ2-2 | TRBV7-3 | . | TRBD1
TGTGCCAGTAGTATATCACGCGGACTCAATCAGCCCCAGCATTTT | CASSISRGLNQPQHF | TRBJ1-5 | TRBV19 | . | .
TGTGCCAGCAGCTTAGGGAGATCCACGAACACCGGGGAGCTGTTTTTT | CASSLGRSTNTGELFF | TRBJ2-2 | TRBV5-6 | . | .
TGTGCCAGTAGTATAGATATGGGCGGGGTGGAGACCCAGTACTTC | CASSIDMGGVETQYF | TRBJ2-5 | TRBV19 | few | .
TGTGCCAGCAGCCCCAACTCCGGGACAGGGTCCGAGCAGTACTTC | CASSPNSGTGSEQYF | TRBJ2-7 | TRBV7-3 | . | TRBD1
TGTGCCATCAGTGAGGAGGGGGGGAGCACTGAAGCTTTCTTT | CAISEEGGSTEAFF | TRBJ1-1 | TRBV10-3 | . | .
TGCGCCAGCAGCCAAGATCGGGCGGGGACCAACTATGGCTACACCTTC | CASSQDRAGTNYGYTF | TRBJ1-2 | TRBV4-1 | . | .
TGTGCCAGTACCGGGGGTTCAAGATACAATGAGCAGTTCTTC | CASTGGSRYNEQFF | TRBJ2-1 | TRBV19 | . | .
TGTGCCAGCATGGTACTTAAGGAAAAACTGTTTTTT | CASMVLKEKLFF | TRBJ1-4 | TRBV2 | . | .
TGTGCCAGCAGTACCCCTGTGGGGGGGGTGCTCAATGAGCAGTTCTTC | CASSTPVGGVLNEQFF | TRBJ2-1 | TRBV6-6 | . | TRBD2
TGTGCCAGCAGTGAAAGGCGGGGTTATATGAACACTGAAGCTTTCTTT | CASSERRGYMNTEAFF | TRBJ1-1 | TRBV6-1 | few | .
TGTGCCAGCAGCTTGGCTGGTCGGGGGAGGACCGGGGAGCTGTTTTTT | CASSLAGRGRTGELFF | TRBJ2-2 | TRBV5-6 | . | .
TGTGCCAGCAGCGCGGGGGGGGGCACAGATACGCAGTATTTT | CASSAGGGTDTQYF | TRBJ2-3 | TRBV6-4 | . | TRBD2
TGTGCCAGTAGTAGGGGCCCGGGGGGCGAGCAGTACTTC | CASSRGPGGEQYF | TRBJ2-7 | TRBV19 | once | TRBD2
TGTGCCAGCAGCTTTCGGGGGGGCAATGAGCAGTTCTTC | CASSFRGGNEQFF | TRBJ2-1 | TRBV7-3 | . | TRBD2
TGTGCCAGCAGTGTTGTCGAGGGATACGAGCAGTACTTC | CASSVVEGYEQYF | TRBJ2-7 | TRBV2 | . | .
TGCGCCAGCAGCCAAAACTACCGGGACACTCCCTTTAATTTCTATGGCTACACCTTC | CASSQNYRDTPFNFYGYTF | TRBJ1-2 | TRBV4-3 | . | .
TGTGCCAGTAAGCCGGGACTAGCTTTCCACGAGCAGTACTTC | CASKPGLAFHEQYF | TRBJ2-7 | TRBV19 | . | TRBD2
TGTGCCAGCAGTGATAATCCGGACCGGGACAGGGGTAATTCACCCCTCCACTTT | CASSDNPDRDRGNSPLHF | TRBJ1-6 | TRBV2 | once | TRBD1
TGTGCCAGCAGCACACAAGATGGGGGCCCCTACAATGAGCAGTTCTTC | CASSTQDGGPYNEQFF | TRBJ2-1 | TRBV9 | . | .
TGTGCCAGCAGCCTTCGTCAGGGTTACCATCAGCCCCAGCATTTT | CASSLRQGYHQPQHF | TRBJ1-5 | TRBV13 | . | .
TGTGCCAGCAGCTTAGTATTAGCGAACACCGGGGAGCTGTTTTTT | CASSLVLANTGELFF | TRBJ2-2 | TRBV7-8 | . | .
TGTGCCAGCAGTGGGACAGGGGGGGGGACCCAGTACTTC | CASSGTGGGTQYF | TRBJ2-5 | TRBV27 | . | TRBD1
TGTGCCAGCAGCTTGGCGGGGGGGCCGACAGATACGCAGTATTTT | CASSLAGGPTDTQYF | TRBJ2-3 | TRBV11-2 | . | TRBD2
TGTGCCAGCAGCTTTTTAGCGGGGGGGAACACCGGGGAGCTGTTTTTT | CASSFLAGGNTGELFF | TRBJ2-2 | TRBV7-9 | . | TRBD2
TGTGCCAGCACCCAGGGGGGACTCTACAATGAGCAGTTCTTC | CASTQGGLYNEQFF | TRBJ2-1 | TRBV6-1 | . | .
TGCGCCAGCAGCCAAGATTTGTGGAGGGGTGTTACAGATACGCAGTATTTT | CASSQDLWRGVTDTQYF | TRBJ2-3 | TRBV4-3 | . | .
TGTGCCAGCAGTTTATCCTTGCAGGGGGAGACCCAGTACTTC | CASSLSLQGETQYF | TRBJ2-5 | TRBV27 | . | .
TGCGCCAGCAGCTTGGAGGACTCCAGGGGCTACGAGCAGTACTTC | CASSLEDSRGYEQYF | TRBJ2-7 | TRBV5-1 | . | .
TGTGCCAGCAGCCCGACAGGGACCACTGAAGCTTTCTTT | CASSPTGTTEAFF | TRBJ1-1 | TRBV7-3 | . | TRBD1
TGTGCCAGCAGCGCCTTCGGACAGGGGAGAGAAAAACTGTTTTTT | CASSAFGQGREKLFF | TRBJ1-4 | TRBV5-5 | few | TRBD1
TGTGCCAGCAGCTTCGGAGGAACGGGACTAGCGGGTCATTACGAGCAGTACTTC | CASSFGGTGLAGHYEQYF | TRBJ2-7 | TRBV7-9 | . | TRBD2
TGTGCCAGCTCACCCCAGCGGGGGGGCCCGACCGGGGAGCTGTTTTTT | CASSPQRGGPTGELFF | TRBJ2-2 | TRBV18 | . | TRBD2
TGTGCCAGCAGCCCCCGGACAGGAACTAGCACAGATACGCAGTATTTT | CASSPRTGTSTDTQYF | TRBJ2-3 | TRBV11-2 | . | TRBD1
TGCAGCGTTGATCAGGGTGGTGCCGGGGAGCTGTTTTTT | CSVDQGGAGELFF | TRBJ2-2 | TRBV29-1 | . | .
TGCGCCAGCAGCCGACAGGGGACGAACTCCTACGAGCAGTACTTC | CASSRQGTNSYEQYF | TRBJ2-7 | TRBV4-3 | . | TRBD1
TGTGCCAGTAGTATAACAGGCCTGGATGGCTACACCTTC | CASSITGLDGYTF | TRBJ1-2 | TRBV19 | . | .
TGTGCCAACCAGGACAGATATAATTCACCCCTCCACTTT | CANQDRYNSPLHF | TRBJ1-6 | TRBV2 | . | .
TGTGCCAGCAGCCGAGGGGGTTGGAGCAATCAGCCCCAGCATTTT | CASSRGGWSNQPQHF | TRBJ1-5 | TRBV7-9 | few | .
TGTGCCAGCAGTTTAACAGGGTATAATGAAAAACTGTTTTTT | CASSLTGYNEKLFF | TRBJ1-4 | TRBV6-5 | few | .
TGCAGCGTGGGGACTAGCGGGAGCAATGAGCAGTTCTTC | CSVGTSGSNEQFF | TRBJ2-1 | TRBV29-1 | . | TRBD2
TGCGCCAGCAGCTTAGAGGGTTCCTACGGGCAGTACTTC | CASSLEGSYGQYF | TRBJ2-5 | TRBV5-1 | . | .
TGTGCCAGCAGAGACAGACCCGGCGCTGAAGCTTTCTTT | CASRDRPGAEAFF | TRBJ1-1 | TRBV6-5 | . | .
TGCGCCAGCAGCCTTAGCCGAACCTACGAGCAGTACTTC | CASSLSRTYEQYF | TRBJ2-7 | TRBV5-1 | . | .
TGCGCCAGCAGCCAAGGGACAGGGGGCGGCACTGAAGCTTTCTTT | CASSQGTGGGTEAFF | TRBJ1-1 | TRBV4-3 | . | TRBD1
TGTGCCAGTACCCCCGAAGGAGCTTCTGACCGCGAGCAGTACTTC | CASTPEGASDREQYF | TRBJ2-7 | TRBV19 | . | .
TGTGCCAGCAGGGGAGACACCGGGGAGCTGTTTTTT | CASRGDTGELFF | TRBJ2-2 | TRBV2 | . | .
TGTGCCAGCAGCTTGAGTCAGTTGAACACTGAAGCTTTCTTT | CASSLSQLNTEAFF | TRBJ1-1 | TRBV5-6 | . | .
TGCGCCAGCAGCTTGGCAGCGGGGGCCCAAGAGACCCAGTACTTC | CASSLAAGAQETQYF | TRBJ2-5 | TRBV5-1 | . | TRBD2
TGTGCCATCACACGGGATCAGACTGAAGCTTTCTTT | CAITRDQTEAFF | TRBJ1-1 | TRBV10-3 | . | .
TGCACCAGCAGCCAACTAGCGGGAGCCCTCCCGGAGGGTGAGCAGTTCTTC | CTSSQLAGALPEGEQFF | TRBJ2-1 | TRBV1 | few | .
TGTGCCAGCAGTGCTGGACAGGGGGCAACCTACGAGCAGTACTTC | CASSAGQGATYEQYF | TRBJ2-7 | TRBV6-6 | . | TRBD1